This passage covers 11 T cell receptor beta chains from one sample sequenced in a study of CD4 T cell repertoires in COVID-19. The data were produced by immunoSEQ multiplex PCR, yet TCRdb's version contains in-frame clones alone and is incomplete. The table includes tens of thousands of clones, about four fifths detected once. The sequencing used CD4+ T cells from peripheral blood, collected after recovery from COVID-19. Every receptor here comes from a human donor who had COVID-19.

The chain joins TRBV5-1 to TRBJ2-3; TRBD2 is a possible D gene (6 bases). This CDR3 spans 16 amino acids. V gave up 0 bases and J gave up 2 bases, with 13 bases separating them. The germline V gene has CDR1 SGHRS and CDR2 YFSETQ. Here the CDR3 reads CASSLAYPGDTDTQYF. CDR3 DNA sequence: TGCGCCAGCAGCTTGGCCTACCCGGGGGACACAGATACGCAGTATTTT.

The genes are TRBV28 and TRBJ2-7; no firm D call. This CDR3 has 11 residues. CDR1 and CDR2 from the germline V gene are MDHEN and SYDVKM. With 5 bases removed from V and 2 bases from J, the gap between germline ends came to 4 bases. The CDR3 sequence: CASSQPYEQYF. CDR3 DNA sequence: TGTGCCAGCAGTCAGCCCTACGAGCAGTACTTC.

The chain uses TRBV27 and TRBJ1-2, with TRBD1 matching 7 bases. V gave up 5 bases and J gave up 5 bases; unmatched junction bases: 11. Germline lookup yields CDR1 MNHEY and CDR2 SMNVEV (reference sequence). The CDR3 has 15 amino acids. In DNA form, the CDR3 reads TGTGCCAGCAGTCGCACCAGGGGGGGGAGGTATGGCTACACCTTC. The encoded protein is CASSRTRGGRYGYTF.

The chain employs TRBV30 and TRBJ2-1; TRBD2 matches 10 bases. J gave up 3 bases and V 3 bases, and 14 bases lay outside the gene matches. The CDR3 is 18 amino acids. Germline V gene data show CDR1 as GTSNPN and CDR2 as SVGIG (reference sequence). CDR3 loop: CAWRESGRAFVSYNEQFF. Here the CDR3 DNA reads TGTGCCTGGAGGGAAAGCGGGAGGGCCTTTGTAAGCTACAATGAGCAGTTCTTC.

The genes are TRBV5-1 and TRBJ2-1; tentative D call: TRBD1 (5 bases). The ends were cut back, 4 bases at V and 6 bases at J, with 17 bases in the middle. The CDR3 length is 15 residues. Germline lookup yields CDR1 SGHRS and CDR2 YFSETQ. The CDR3 protein is CASSPAGHQGNEQFF. In DNA form, the CDR3 reads TGCGCCAGCAGCCCCGCCGGGCACCAGGGCAATGAGCAGTTCTTC.

The chain couples TRBV6-5 to TRBJ2-3; the match to TRBD2 covers 8 bases. Trimming took 6 bases from V and 1 from J; bases not matched to a gene: 3. CDR3 length equals 14 residues. Per the germline V gene, CDR1 is MNHEY and CDR2 is SVGAGI. In DNA, the CDR3 is TGTGCCAGCAGGGGACTAGTGGGCACAGATACGCAGTATTTT. This translates into CASRGLVGTDTQYF.

The chain links TRBV5-3 to TRBJ2-1; the D gene could be TRBD1 or TRBD2 (5 bases each). TRBV5-3 is placed among ORFs of uncertain function. V was shortened by 4 bases and J by 9 bases, with 14 bases between the two germline ends. The length of the CDR3 is 13 residues. CDR3 in DNA: TGTGCCAGAAGCGTACCGTGGGACGGTGAGCAGTTCTTC. It encodes CARSVPWDGEQFF.

The chain links TRBV7-8 to TRBJ1-3; 8 bases map to TRBD1. Germline assignment: CDR1 SGHVS and CDR2 FQNEAQ. With 5 bases clipped from V and 2 bases from J, the junction kept 8 bases outside the gene matches. The CDR3 consists of 16 residues. The CDR3 loop reads CASSQTGAGAGNTIYF. CDR3 in DNA: TGTGCCAGCAGCCAGACAGGGGCTGGAGCTGGAAACACCATATATTTT.

The V call is TRBV6-5, the J call TRBJ2-7, with a tentative D call TRBD1 (5 bases). The CDR3 consists of 14 residues. Germline-derived CDR1 and CDR2 are MNHEY and SVGAGI. Trimming removed 8 bases from V and 2 bases from J, with 16 bases in between. The CDR3: CASRVREVPYEQYF. DNA of the CDR3: TGTGCCAGCCGCGTCAGGGAAGTCCCCTACGAGCAGTACTTC.

V usage is TRBV6-5 and J usage is TRBJ2-3; D is uncertain. The ends were cut back, 7 bases at V and 1 base at J, with 12 bases in the middle. The length of the CDR3 is 14 residues. CDR1 and CDR2 (germline): MNHEY, SVGAGI. DNA for the CDR3: TGTGCCAGCACAGCGAGCGCTGGCACAGATACGCAGTATTTT. This gives the protein CASTASAGTDTQYF.

V is TRBV5-1 and J is TRBJ2-1, with D possibly TRBD1 on 6 matching bases. With 4 bases removed from V and 8 bases from J, the gap between germline ends came to 16 bases. Germline V CDR1 and CDR2: SGHRS, YFSETQ. The CDR3 totals 14 residues. This chain's CDR3 is CASSLQQGMDEQFF. The CDR3 DNA is TGCGCCAGCAGCCTGCAACAGGGAATGGATGAGCAGTTCTTC.